Shown below are 24 T cell receptor beta chains from a single sample sequenced in a study of T cell responses to AZD1222 COVID-19 vaccine. The protocol was immunoSEQ multiplex PCR, while the TCRdb copy is restricted to in-frame clones and leaves out a portion. The sample lists approximately 150,000 clones, about 90% occurring once. This specimen consisted of peripheral blood, obtained 28 days after the second AZD1222 dose. Every receptor here comes from an adult who received the AZD1222 COVID-19 vaccine.

The CDR3 protein is CASSQRRHGYTF. The DNA of the CDR3 is TGTGCCAGCAGCCAGCGCAGGCATGGCTACACCTTC. The chain uses TRBV2 and TRBJ1-2, with D uncertain. The CDR3 consists of 12 residues. The germline V gene encodes CDR1 SNHLY and CDR2 FYNNEI. Trimming removed 6 bases at V and 6 bases at J, with 11 bases between.

This chain connects TRBV7-9 to TRBJ2-7, with D maybe TRBD1 (6 bases). This CDR3 is built from 13 residues. Germline CDR1 and CDR2: SEHNR and FQNEAQ (reference sequence). Trimming removed 5 bases at V and 4 bases at J, with 12 bases between. The CDR3 spells CASSEGDAYEQYF. The CDR3 coding sequence is TGTGCCAGCAGCGAGGGGGACGCTTACGAGCAGTACTTC.

The V gene is TRBV10-1, the J gene TRBJ2-1; D is perhaps TRBD1 or TRBD2 (5 bases each). V was cut by 2 bases and J by 2 bases, with 13 bases left in between. The CDR3 totals 16 residues. The germline V gene has CDR1 WNHNN and CDR2 SYGVQD (reference sequence). The CDR3 DNA sequence: TGCGCCAGCAGTGAGAGCGGCAGGGTGACCTACAATGAGCAGTTCTTC. This codes for CASSESGRVTYNEQFF.

The rearrangement joins TRBV6-4 to TRBJ1-2, with D unclear. Per germline, CDR1 MRHNA and CDR2 SNTAGT. This CDR3 has 15 residues. The V and J ends lost 6 bases and 4 bases respectively, with 18 bases between them. CDR3 coding DNA: TGTGCCAGCAGCCCCTTGGCGGACGGGCCCTATGGCTACACCTTC. It encodes CASSPLADGPYGYTF.

V is TRBV6-5 and J is TRBJ1-3; D unclear. In germline, CDR1 is MNHEY, CDR2 SVGAGI. Trimming cost V 4 bases and J 9 bases, with 16 bases left between them. The CDR3 is 14 residues long. The CDR3 coding sequence is TGTGCCAGCAGTTCCGCGGCCGAGGGTGGCACCATATATTTT. It yields the protein CASSSAAEGGTIYF.

The chain combines TRBV19 with TRBJ1-5, with a tentative D call TRBD1 (6 bases). In germline, CDR1 is LNHDA, CDR2 SQIVND (reference sequence). V was pared by 6 bases and J by 0 bases, with 12 bases between. The CDR3 has 15 residues. The CDR3 here is CASSRTDSSNQPQHF. In DNA form, the CDR3 reads TGTGCCAGTAGCCGGACAGATTCTAGCAATCAGCCCCAGCATTTT.

The gene calls are TRBV12-3 or TRBV12-4 and TRBJ2-1, with D maybe TRBD1 (5 bases). V lost 7 bases and J lost 8, with 15 bases in between. This CDR3 spans 13 amino acids. The CDR3 coding sequence is TGTGCCAGCAAAGGAACAGGATCGTATGAGCAGTTCTTC. Protein: CASKGTGSYEQFF.

The chain uses TRBV5-6 and TRBJ1-2; no firm D call. The CDR3 is 13 amino acids. The ends were cut back, 4 bases at V and 2 bases at J, with 9 bases in the middle. The V gene's germline CDR1 is SGHDT and CDR2 YYEEEE. The CDR3 DNA sequence: TGTGCCAGCAGCCCGTCCGAGAACTATGGCTACACCTTC. Its protein is CASSPSENYGYTF.

The V and J genes are TRBV10-3 and TRBJ2-7, with D possibly called TRBD1 or TRBD2 (5 bases each). CDR1 and CDR2 from the germline V gene are ENHRY and SYGVKD. Trimming took off 6 bases at V and 6 bases at J, with 12 bases between the two ends. The CDR3 consists of 12 residues. The CDR3 spells CAISSGTAEQYF. CDR3 sequence (DNA): TGTGCCATCAGCTCTGGGACGGCCGAGCAGTACTTC.

The CDR3 DNA is TGTGCCAGCAGTTACTCCCAGGGGCAGAGTAATTTCTTT. This translates into CASSYSQGQSNFF. The chain links TRBV6-5 to TRBJ1-1; TRBD1 is a possible D gene (6 bases). In germline, CDR1 is MNHEY, CDR2 SVGAGI. This CDR3 is built from 13 residues. The germline V and J ends were trimmed by 0 bases and 13 bases, with 15 bases remaining between them.

This sequence joins TRBV27 and TRBJ2-7; D uncertain. Trimming took off 3 bases at V and 4 bases at J, with 10 bases between the two ends. CDR3 length: 13 amino acids. Germline CDR1 and CDR2: MNHEY and SMNVEV (reference sequence). DNA of the CDR3: TGTGCCAGCAGTTTTATGCCAGCATACGAGCAGTACTTC. Translated, it gives CASSFMPAYEQYF.

This clone occurred a few times. CDR3: CSASRGESYTF. CDR3 bases: TGCAGTGCTAGCAGGGGGGAGAGCTACACCTTC. V gene TRBV20-1 combines with J gene TRBJ1-2, with TRBD1 identical over 7 bases. V lost 3 bases and J lost 9; bases outside the gene matches: 4. The CDR3 is 11 residues long. Germline-derived CDR1 and CDR2 are DFQATT and SNEGSKA (reference sequence).

The chain employs TRBV7-9 and TRBJ1-1; perhaps TRBD1 as D (5 bases). V dropped 7 bases and J dropped 5 bases, with 17 bases sitting between them. Germline CDR1 reads SEHNR; CDR2 reads FQNEAQ (reference sequence). This CDR3 spans 14 amino acids. The DNA of the CDR3 is TGTGCCAGCACTGTCGGAGTCCAGGGTACTGAAGCTTTCTTT. It yields the protein CASTVGVQGTEAFF.

V and J are TRBV4-2 and TRBJ1-1, with D maybe TRBD1 (5 bases). The CDR3 runs to 14 residues. V was clipped by 1 base and J by 2 bases, with 8 bases between them. CDR1 is LGHNA and CDR2 is YNFKEQ in the germline V gene. Written as DNA, the CDR3 is TGTGCCAGCAGCCAAGTGGGGCTTAACACTGAAGCTTTCTTT. Translating gives CASSQVGLNTEAFF.

The V gene is TRBV3-1 (or the pseudogene TRBV3-2), the J gene TRBJ1-1; D gene uncertain. In germline, CDR1 is LGHDT, CDR2 YNNKEL (reference sequence). This CDR3 comprises 13 residues. V shed 2 bases and J shed 0 bases, with 4 bases lying between them. The CDR3: CASSQILNTEAFF. The CDR3 coding sequence is TGTGCCAGCAGCCAAATTTTGAACACTGAAGCTTTCTTT.

J is TRBJ1-4 and V is TRBV12-5, with no clear D. Germline CDR1 LGHNT, CDR2 FRNRAP. There are 14 residues in the CDR3. Between the trimmed V and J ends, which lost 6 bases and 5 bases, there was a span of 13 bases. DNA of the CDR3: TGTGCTAGTGGGTCCGGGAGGGAAAATGAAAAACTGTTTTTT. Translation gives CASGSGRENEKLFF.

The V gene is TRBV25-1, the J gene TRBJ2-1; no reliable D call. CDR1 is MGHDK, CDR2 SYGVNS, per germline. The CDR3 contains 16 residues. With 3 bases removed from V and 4 bases from J, the gap between germline ends came to 16 bases. CDR3 coding DNA: TGTGCCAGCAGTGATTCTTACCAGACATCTTACAATGAGCAGTTCTTC. It encodes CASSDSYQTSYNEQFF. Based on the CDR3 plus reference TRBV25-1 and TRBJ2-1, the full variable domain is EADIYQTPRYLVIGTGKKITLECSQTMGHDKMYWYQQDPGMELHLIHYSYGVNSTEKGDLSSESTVSRIRTEHFPLTLESARPSHTSQYLCASSDSYQTSYNEQFFGPGTRLTVL.

The chain is built from TRBV29-1 and TRBJ1-2; D unresolved. Germline loops: CDR1 SQVTM, CDR2 ANQGSEA. CDR3 length: 12 amino acids. With 6 bases removed from V and 0 bases from J, the gap between germline ends came to 8 bases. For the CDR3, the DNA is TGCAGCGTCCAAGGTGCTAACTATGGCTACACCTTC. Amino acid sequence: CSVQGANYGYTF.

The CDR3 region is CASRAGTGANVLTF. The CDR3 bases are TGTGCCAGCAGGGCAGGGACCGGGGCCAACGTCCTGACTTTC. The V call is TRBV27, the J call TRBJ2-6; D is tentatively TRBD1 or TRBD2 (5 bases each). Between the trimmed V and J ends, which lost 6 bases and 4 bases, there was a span of 10 bases. CDR3 size: 14 residues. Germline V gene data show CDR1 as MNHEY and CDR2 as SMNVEV (reference sequence).

The rearrangement uses TRBV4-2 and TRBJ1-2, with D hard to call. The length of the CDR3 is 15 residues. Germline V lookup: CDR1 LGHNA, CDR2 YNFKEQ. Trimming stripped 0 bases from V and 4 bases from J, with 12 bases between. In nucleotides, the CDR3 is TGTGCCAGCAGCCAAGATCCCGGGGTGGGCTATGGCTACACCTTC. As protein: CASSQDPGVGYGYTF.

This chain connects TRBV5-4 to TRBJ2-7; D is perhaps TRBD2 (6 bases). V lost 0 bases and J 3 bases, leaving 10 bases between the germline ends. The CDR3 totals 14 residues. CDR1 and CDR2 (germline): SGHNT, YYREEE (reference sequence). CDR3 in amino acids: CASSLGLEDYEQYF. The CDR3 region has the DNA TGTGCCAGCAGCTTGGGACTAGAGGACTACGAGCAGTACTTC.

The chain employs TRBV7-9 and TRBJ2-1; a weak D match, TRBD2 (5 bases). The CDR3 has 14 amino acids. Trimming pared 6 bases from V and 9 bases from J, leaving 18 bases between. In germline, CDR1 is SEHNR, CDR2 FQNEAQ (reference sequence). Here the CDR3 DNA reads TGTGCCAGCAGACGGGGATCTCGTCTAGGTGAGCAGTTCTTC. This encodes CASRRGSRLGEQFF.

The chain employs TRBV14 and TRBJ1-1, with TRBD1 as a possible D gene (5 bases). V was clipped by 4 bases and J by 1 base, with 16 bases between them. Germline CDR1 SGHDN, CDR2 FVKESK. The CDR3 contains 16 residues. CDR3 sequence reads: CASSRLGGGQNTEAFF. The CDR3 DNA reads TGTGCCAGCAGCCGTCTTGGGGGGGGTCAGAACACTGAAGCTTTCTTT.

This clone has a handful of counts. The chain combines TRBV11-2 with TRBJ2-7, with D perhaps matching TRBD2 (7 bases). Germline CDR1 and CDR2: SGHAT and FQNNGV. This CDR3 is 18 amino acids long. The ends were cut back, 5 bases at V and 2 bases at J, with 25 bases in the middle. CDR3 coding DNA: TGTGCCAGCAGCAAAGTTGGGGGTTTTGGCGGGGGCACCTACGAGCAGTACTTC. Its translation: CASSKVGGFGGGTYEQYF.